A single T cell receptor beta chain is shown here with its context. This clone was detected only a few times. This receptor's antigen is unknown. The record has no base qualities; no much larger clone is one base away. This sample was taken from a study of cytomegalovirus exposure and HLA in healthy donors (TCRdb year 2017). With respect to the entire study: According to an earlier analysis of a few hundred of the donors, some 170 million T cells yielded roughly 100 million unique TCR beta sequences and roughly 280 Gb of sequence data. An early release covering around 630 HLA-typed donors comprised roughly 300 gigabases of sequencing data and approximately 80 million unique TCR sequences. Of the roughly 390 genotyped donors, over 70% fell in the genetic ancestry cluster associated with self-reported Caucasian donors. The study aimed to test whether signatures of past pathogen exposure could be identified by cataloging public T cell receptors. The study profiled the T cell repertoires of some 610 subjects by immunosequencing and related them to cytomegalovirus serostatus. A separate validation cohort of 100 to 150 different subjects was used in addition to the roughly 670-subject first cohort. To predict cytomegalovirus infection status, the study combined high-throughput TCR immunosequencing, statistical association of individual TCRs with disease status, and machine learning. To study patterns of TCR occurrence, a later analysis re-analyzed previously published TCR beta repertoires from 700 or so donors and added high-resolution HLA genotyping. Rather than using new phenotypic data, the later analysis identified candidate immune exposures from TCR beta sequences and from how often those sequences occurred across donors. An earlier analysis of nearly 600 of the donors applied high-throughput TCR beta sequencing to assess whether each TCR beta V gene segment acted as functional or pseudogenic. Donor age, sex, ethnicity and CMV serostatus were compiled alongside the repertoire data. A later genetic analysis took genome-wide SNP genotypes for about three fifths of the 666 donors and used that subset as a discovery cohort. All discovery cohort repertoires had been generated on a single sequencing platform. HLA typing covered class I and class II loci at four-digit resolution. The number of donors typed differed by locus, with 629-630 for A, B, C, DRB1 and DQB1, approximately 500 for DQA1, nearly 610 for DPA1, and around 460 for DPB1. Four to six DR-DQ haplotypes were handled as single units for association and clustering, since linkage in the cohort was strong. Across some 400 genotyped donors of the cohort, an average of roughly 250,000 unique TCR beta nucleotide sequences per donor were sequenced, and roughly 17% of those sequences were non-productive.

The cohort was made up of approximately 700 healthy bone marrow donors. All cohort members were sampled while nominally healthy, although unrecorded immune exposures were likely present. The donor tested CMV seronegative, placing the donor among the 350 or so seronegative members of the cohort. Every donor gave a peripheral blood sample, and the peripheral blood mononuclear cells from that sample were used for TCR beta sequencing. The Qiagen DNeasy Blood Extraction Kit was used to extract genomic DNA from the blood cell samples. Receptors were amplified or captured by the immunoSEQ multiplex PCR assay. For the multiplex PCR, a mixture combining 60 forward primers for TCR Vbeta segments and 13 reverse primers for TCR Jbeta segments was used. Amplification of the CDR3 region of rearranged TCR beta genes was performed with a multiplex PCR assay on genomic DNA. On the Illumina HiSeq System, the amplified TCR beta libraries were sequenced as 87-base-pair reads. As for the original processing: A later analysis counted around 72 million unique TCR beta chains across the approximately 700 repertoires, and around 12 million of these chains were shared by at least two donors. Raw reads were error-corrected and collapsed into unique sequences with a nearest-neighbor algorithm that merged closely related sequences to remove PCR and sequencing errors. CDR3 sequences were aligned to IMGT reference sequences to assign V, D and J gene segments. Each retained sequence needed at least a six-nucleotide match to both a V gene segment and a J gene segment. Rearrangements were classified as productive when the CDR3 lacked stop codons and remained in frame with V and J, and all other rearrangements were classified as non-productive. Following IMGT convention, CDR3 was defined as the stretch from the second conserved V-encoded cysteine up to the conserved J-encoded phenylalanine. Sequences without an unambiguous match to a single V gene segment were excluded from the earlier analysis of almost 600 of the donors. An earlier analysis of 587 of the donors called V segments functional above 56.7% productive rearrangements and segregating when the between-donor standard deviation exceeded 5%. To diagnose cytomegalovirus status from the catalog of TCR beta chain sequences, a statistical classification framework was built. In a later analysis, TCR nucleotide sequences were compared against IMGT/GENE-DB human TR gene sequences so that V and J genes could be assigned. In a later analysis, CDR3 sequences and most-parsimonious VDJ recombination scenarios were assigned using the TCRdist pipeline. A later analysis defined each TCR beta chain by its CDR3 amino acid sequence plus V-gene family, and excluded reads lacking a unique V-gene family. To address suspected cross-contamination and a sequencing artifact, a later analysis removed roughly 640 highly shared, low-generation-probability nucleotide sequences. In a later analysis, a clonal expansion index for each public chain was calculated from normalized within-repertoire ranks of inferred template counts. Generation probabilities in a later analysis came from a VDJ recombination model fitted to out-of-frame rearrangements, and those results were checked against IGoR. In a later analysis, TCR-TCR, TCR-HLA and TCR-CMV co-occurrence was scored with hypergeometric tests, and a repertoire-size bias correction was applied to TCR pairs. In a later analysis, false discovery rates were estimated by permuting HLA or CMV assignments 20 times. In a later analysis, co-occurring TCRs were grouped using DBSCAN, with TCRdist sequence similarity added in when clustering inside HLA-allele-positive subsets. Co-occurrence clustering excluded repertoires with fewer than 30,000 or more than 120,000 public chains, plus five with anomalous nucleotide sharing. TCRdb's version of the immuneACCESS table is confined to in-frame rearrangements and falls short of the full clone set. An unresolved V gene accounts for under half of the shortfall where checked; the remainder is of unknown origin. The V and J calls and the clone size are those of that table, but D and trimming were determined from the DNA. This sample gives 150,000 to 200,000 clones in total; roughly four fifths of them show up just once. The ten largest clones represent less than 1.2% of the sample.

Measured from the cysteine to the phenylalanine, the CDR3 is 13 residues long. Kept here is only the CDR3 DNA, which spans 39 bases and is read in frame from base 1. Trimming removed 4 bases from V and 7 bases from J, leaving 14 bases between the germline ends. The germline V gene provides CDR1 SQVTM and CDR2 ANQGSEA. What the research found in general, with its limitations: Assigning TCR associations to individual alleles was difficult when HLA alleles, especially DR and DQ, strongly co-occurred. Because counts were too low, roughly 17 rarely observed V segments, including chromosome 9 orphons, were left out of the earlier analysis of some 600 of the donors. A total of 150 to 200 TCR beta chains were listed by the study as associated with cytomegalovirus. It was suggested by the authors that the approach could potentially be generalized to other disease states and immunological phenotypes. According to a later analysis, TCR association rates differed among HLA loci, with DRB1 alleles showing the most associated TCRs and HLA-C alleles showing the fewest. In a later analysis, HLA-associated TCR beta chains showed more clonal expansion and lower generation probabilities than non-associated chains that were equally common. HLA typing was unavailable for some donors at each locus, so association tests used only the typed subset. Several of the top co-occurrence clusters appeared to be linked to parvovirus B19, influenza, CMV and Epstein-Barr virus, according to a later analysis. Specific HLA alleles were associated with more than 15,000 TCR beta sequences at a false discovery rate of 0.05 in a later analysis. A later genetic analysis associated a missense DCLRE1C variant with V-gene and J-gene trimming of TCR beta chains, and an independent cohort replicated the association. Sequencing depth was assumed to be roughly uniform across donors in the presence/absence analyses, though that assumption may not hold. A later analysis found that most CMV-associated TCR beta chains appeared HLA-restricted, with HLA associations seemingly driven largely by CMV exposure. Correlated functional status among segregating V segments might reflect linkage disequilibrium, but an unknown experimental factor could not be ruled out. In both the original and validation cohorts, the classifier was reported to diagnose cytomegalovirus status with high specificity and sensitivity. For the cohort, immune exposure information was limited to CMV serostatus. In vitro tests confirmed that a few of the cytomegalovirus-associated TCR beta chains recognize cytomegalovirus antigens. A group of highly shared sequence variants was considered likely to be a technical artifact of the sequencing pipeline. Broadly in line with IMGT annotations, most TCR beta V segments showed up in productive rearrangements about 87% or about 30% of the time in an earlier analysis of some 590 of the donors. This cohort had only TCR beta chains sequenced, and the lack of alpha or paired-chain data limited which features could be detected. Across donors, most TCR sequences were observed very rarely, whereas some public TCRs were present in many individuals. The 87-base-pair reads could not distinguish some IMGT-functional V segments, including TRBV6-2 and TRBV6-3, so those segments were excluded. A further reported finding was that TCR beta sequences accurately predicted the HLA-A and HLA-B alleles for most subjects in the first cohort. Compared with the roughly 600-donor mean, donors in an Asian-associated ancestry cluster had fewer N-insertions in productive TCRs, according to a later genetic analysis.

The sequence was obtained from a woman in her thirties or forties in good health and CMV-seronegative. The sequencing input was PBMCs. The V and J genes are TRBV29-1 and TRBJ2-1; TRBD2 might be the D gene, on 6 matching bases. The DNA is TGCAGCGTTGCTAGAGGGGCGGGGAATGAGCAGTTCTTC. This translates into CSVARGAGNEQFF.